This T cell receptor (beta chain) was sequenced for a study of cytomegalovirus exposure and HLA in healthy donors. CDR1 and CDR2 from the germline V gene are KGHSH and LQKENI. This CDR3 spans 13 amino acids. V lost 6 bases and J lost 3; bases outside the gene matches: 3. The primer mix had 60 Vbeta and 13 Jbeta primers. Only in-frame clones appear in the TCRdb table, and some are missing; sequencing was by immunoSEQ multiplex PCR. This sample yields over 65,000 clones, of which 60% to 80% are seen a single time; under 2.5% belongs to the top ten. Details on this clone: The antigen remains undetermined.

General observations from the study: TRBV6-2, TRBV6-3 and some other V segments were excluded as indistinguishable. Cytomegalovirus status was reportedly diagnosed by the classifier with high sensitivity and specificity.

The sample comprised PBMCs. The rearrangement uses TRBV18 and TRBJ1-2; 8 nucleotides match TRBD1. The TCR comes from a man in his forties in good health and CMV-seronegative. In nucleotides, the CDR3 is TGTGCCAGCTCTTCAGGGGGCGACTATGGCTACACCTTC. Translation: CASSSGGDYGYTF.